This T cell receptor (beta chain) was identified during a study of blood T cell repertoires in COVID-19 (dated by TCRdb to the early 2020s). About the investigation overall: Samples covering the acute and convalescent phases of COVID-19 were provided by collaborators in the United States, Italy and Spain. The samples were drawn from the first 160 participants of the ongoing ImmuneRACE study and from over 950 subjects provided by 6 global collaborators. Where HLA class I and class II types were available, the types were taken from metadata supplied by the sample provider, not from assay-based typing. The sample metadata nearly always contained a de-identified subject ID, COVID-19 status, age in years and sex. The repertoires were made available in a free public database intended to serve as a resource for research on the immune response to SARS-CoV-2. Subjects who had been exposed to COVID-19, were actively infected with it, or had recovered from it provided the deeply sampled blood TCRbeta repertoires that made up the dataset. The material from the prospective study consisted of cDNA or gDNA derived from T cells, B-cell-depleted T cells, or PBMCs.

Results the study describes overall, beyond this receptor: How much clinical and demographic metadata was included differed by source and by participant, and the metadata was provided uncurated.

The CDR3 starts with the cysteine, ends with the phenylalanine, and has 14 residues. CDR3 DNA only is kept here, 42 bases in frame from base 1. CDR1 and CDR2, looked up from the germline V gene (reference sequence), are LNHNV and YYDKDF. V lost 0 bases and J lost 5 bases; the stretch between them is 8 bases long. In the prospective study, participants were 18 to 89 years old, resided in fewer than 25 geographic areas of the United States, and were enrolled through a virtual design. Cohort assignment in the prospective study relied on participant-reported clinical history from a screening survey and a study questionnaire. Recovered participants in ImmuneRACE Cohort 3 were defined as having two consecutive negative NP/OP PCR tests, clearance from a healthcare professional, or resolution of symptoms. Each participant in the prospective study had whole blood, serum and a nasopharyngeal or oropharyngeal swab collected by mobile phlebotomists. Participants in the prospective study had the option to provide additional blood draws and questionnaires over an approximately 2-month period. Blood samples from the prospective study were shipped frozen or at room temperature prior to DNA extraction.

About this clone: It lacks a known antigen. No base-level quality is on record; no much larger clone is a single base apart.

TCRbeta CDR3 regions were amplified from genomic DNA by means of the immunoSEQ Assay, a bias-controlled multiplex PCR. For the original study's pipeline: Nucleated cell counts per sample were estimated from amplification of reference gene primers within the assay. Sequence reads were collapsed and filtered to measure the absolute abundance of every unique TCRbeta CDR3 rearrangement. Productive Simpson clonality was computed per sample as the square root of Simpson's diversity index over productive rearrangements. Drawn from immuneACCESS, this table holds only the in-frame rearrangements with V and J called that TCRdb kept. Clones are partly lost; checked studies trace under half to an unresolved V gene and leave the rest unexplained. That table is the source of V, J and clone size, and D and trimming were worked out from the DNA. The sample table contains around 62,000 clones; only one count was recorded for more than 75% of them. In total, the top ten clones hold 9.5% to 13% of the sample.

Source material: PBMCs or T cells enriched from blood (not recorded which). The V and J segments used are TRBV15 and TRBJ1-5, with an unclear D gene assignment. The receptor was isolated from a woman between 35 and 50 years old who had recovered from COVID-19. The sequence in DNA is TGTGCCACCAGCAGAGAGTCGAGCGATCAGCCCCAGCATTTT. The resulting protein is CATSRESSDQPQHF.